Listed here is a single TCR beta chain. What it binds is unknown. Sequencing was performed with immunoSEQ multiplex PCR; in TCRdb, only in-frame clones are kept and a portion is missing. The repertoire consists of under 150,000 clones, with 85% to 95% occurring once and the leading ten covering about a tenth. This specimen belongs to a study of T cell responses to AZD1222 COVID-19 vaccine. Findings of the study overall: It should be noted that donors were predominantly white British and more often female, and clonal diversity was possibly underestimated.

The input for sequencing was peripheral blood, taken 28 days after the second AZD1222 dose. This receptor was obtained from an adult who received the AZD1222 COVID-19 vaccine.

DNA of the CDR3: TGCGCCAGCAGCCAAGGTCCGCGGCAGGACAATGAAAAACTGTTTTTT. Protein sequence: CASSQGPRQDNEKLFF. This sequence joins TRBV4-3 and TRBJ1-4; D is unresolved. The V end was cut by 1 base, the J end by 5 bases, with 14 bases between. Germline CDR1 reads LGHNA; CDR2 reads YSLEER. CDR3 length: 16 residues.